This TCR beta chain was sequenced in a study of graft-versus-host responses after intestinal transplantation. Libraries were prepared by immunoSEQ multiplex PCR; TCRdb keeps only in-frame clonotypes and omits some of them. The data contain tens of thousands of clones, roughly nine tenths of them singletons. On this clone itself: The antigen is undetermined.

The sample was unstimulated CD4+ T cells sorted from spleen or lymph node cells, taken before intestinal transplant. The sequence was obtained from a human donor who received an intestinal transplant.

This chain's CDR3 is CASSFHRGAVNEKLFF. The CDR3 DNA is TGTGCCAGCAGTTTCCACCGGGGGGCGGTTAATGAAAAACTGTTTTTT. The chain combines TRBV6-5 with TRBJ1-4; tentative D call: TRBD1 (6 bases). The CDR3 runs 16 residues. The germline V gene has CDR1 MNHEY and CDR2 SVGAGI. V was cut by 4 bases and J by 4 bases, with 16 bases left in between.